The text below deals with one T cell receptor (beta chain). This entry is derived from a study of blood T cell repertoires in COVID-19. Sequencing was performed with immunoSEQ multiplex PCR; in TCRdb, only in-frame clones are kept and a portion is missing. This table has about 400,000 clones, about nine tenths appearing once. Looked up from germline, CDR1 is LGHDT and CDR2 is YNNKEL (reference sequence). V was trimmed by 5 bases and J by 4 bases, leaving 11 bases between them. This CDR3 has 13 amino acids. Those enrolled, adults aged about 18 to 95 years, came from about two dozen US areas. Which cohort a participant joined came from the clinical history participants gave. Donors in Cohort 3 counted as recovered after two negative PCRs, clearance, or symptom resolution.

The V call is TRBV3-1 (or the pseudogene TRBV3-2), the J call TRBJ1-1; D uncertain. This TCR was sampled from a woman aged 25-40 years who had recovered from COVID-19. The sequencing sample was made of PBMCs or T cells enriched from blood (not recorded which). CDR3 DNA: TGTGCCAGCAGCAATTCGCTGAGCACTGAAGCTTTCTTT. Its protein is CASSNSLSTEAFF.